The next 31 T cell receptor beta chains were all read from a single sample in a study of blood T cell repertoires in COVID-19. The repertoire was sequenced with immunoSEQ multiplex PCR; TCRdb's copy has only in-frame clones and lacks some. The table shows hundreds of thousands of clones, with under 90% occurring only once. The sample was PBMCs or T cells enriched from blood (not recorded which). All receptors come from a woman between 35 and 50 years old who had been exposed to COVID-19.

This clone showed up just once. This sequence joins TRBV12-3 or TRBV12-4 and TRBJ1-6; D call uncertain. The V end lost 5 bases, the J end lost 7 bases, and 6 bases lay between the germline ends. The CDR3 runs to 12 residues. This CDR3 reads CASSPRNSPLHF. The CDR3 DNA reads as TGTGCCAGCAGTCCCAGAAATTCACCCCTCCACTTT.

The rearrangement joins TRBV18 to TRBJ2-1; the match to TRBD2 covers 14 bases. CDR1 is KGHSH and CDR2 is LQKENI in the germline V gene. V gave up 3 bases and J gave up 2 bases; unmatched junction bases: 6. This CDR3 is 18 amino acids long. CDR3 nucleotides: TGTGCCAGCTCACCCGGGACTAGCGGGGGCATCGCCTACAATGAGCAGTTCTTC. It yields the protein CASSPGTSGGIAYNEQFF.

V usage is TRBV6-5 and J usage is TRBJ1-4; no clear D gene. The CDR3 length is 15 residues. Between the trimmed V and J ends, which lost 5 bases and 2 bases, there was a span of 12 bases. Per germline, CDR1 MNHEY and CDR2 SVGAGI. CDR3 in amino acids: CASSTNGGTNEKLFF. CDR3 in DNA: TGTGCCAGCAGTACTAATGGAGGGACTAATGAAAAACTGTTTTTT.

V usage is TRBV18 and J usage is TRBJ2-1, with 8 bases that match TRBD2. Germline lookup yields CDR1 KGHSH and CDR2 LQKENI. V dropped 5 bases and J dropped 5; count of bases not matched to a gene: 8. The CDR3 length is 15 residues. The CDR3 protein is CASSSAGGADNEQFF. In DNA form, the CDR3 reads TGTGCCAGCTCAAGCGCCGGGGGGGCCGACAATGAGCAGTTCTTC.

V gene TRBV13 combines with J gene TRBJ2-5; 11 nucleotides match TRBD2. CDR1 and CDR2 (germline): PRHDT, FYEKMQ (reference sequence). The CDR3 loop spans 16 amino acids. V shed 3 bases, J shed 1 base, and the junction held 4 bases outside the gene matches. CDR3 residues: CASSFRLAGSQETQYF. The DNA of the CDR3 is TGTGCCAGCAGCTTCCGACTAGCGGGGTCCCAAGAGACCCAGTACTTC.

The chain joins TRBV30 to TRBJ1-1, with 7 bases matching TRBD1. The CDR3 consists of 16 residues. From germline, CDR1 is GTSNPN and CDR2 SVGIG (reference sequence). Germline trimming cut 4 bases from V and 0 bases from J; bases unmatched to any gene: 11. CDR3 DNA sequence: TGTGCCTGGATTTCCGGGACAGTGCTCTTGAACACTGAAGCTTTCTTT. Encoded protein: CAWISGTVLLNTEAFF.

The chain carries TRBV18 and TRBJ2-6; no reliable D call. Trimming removed 3 bases from V and 2 bases from J, with 11 bases in between. Germline V gives CDR1 KGHSH, CDR2 LQKENI. This CDR3 has 16 amino acids. The CDR3 region is CASSPQSRAGANVLTF. The CDR3 DNA reads TGTGCCAGCTCACCCCAATCACGGGCTGGGGCCAACGTCCTGACTTTC.

In its sample, this clone was seen a few times. The genes are TRBV9 and TRBJ1-1; D gene uncertain. The V gene's germline CDR1 is SGDLS and CDR2 YYNGEE. The CDR3 spans 15 residues. With 6 bases removed from V and 0 bases from J, the gap between germline ends came to 15 bases. CDR3 residues: CASTPGLGLNTEAFF. DNA of the CDR3: TGTGCCAGCACCCCGGGATTAGGCTTGAACACTGAAGCTTTCTTT.

V is TRBV5-4 and J is TRBJ2-2; the match to TRBD1 covers 11 bases. The CDR3 extends over 15 amino acids. The J segment lost 6 bases and the V segment lost 4 bases, leaving 5 bases of the junction unmatched. Germline lookup yields CDR1 SGHNT and CDR2 YYREEE (reference sequence). The CDR3 spells CASSTGQGASGELFF. CDR3 sequence (DNA): TGTGCCAGCAGCACCGGACAGGGGGCGTCCGGGGAGCTGTTTTTT. Based on the CDR3 plus reference TRBV5-4 and TRBJ2-2, the full variable domain is ETGVTQSPTHLIKTRGQQVTLRCSSQSGHNTVSWYQQALGQGPQFIFQYYREEENGRGNFPPRFSGLQFPNYSSELNVNALELDDSALYLCASSTGQGASGELFFGEGSRLTVL.

This sequence joins TRBV15 and TRBJ1-2; D call uncertain. Between the trimmed V and J ends, which lost 3 bases and 0 bases, there was a span of 11 bases. This CDR3 comprises 15 residues. Germline assignment: CDR1 LNHNV and CDR2 YYDKDF (reference sequence). The CDR3, as DNA: TGTGCCACCAGCAGGTCAGACTTAGCTAACTATGGCTACACCTTC. Its protein product is CATSRSDLANYGYTF.

The chain recombines TRBV6-2 or TRBV6-3 with TRBJ2-7; no reliable D call. Trimming pared 5 bases from V and 7 bases from J, leaving 12 bases between. The CDR3 loop spans 12 amino acids. In germline, CDR1 is MNHEY, CDR2 SVGEGT. For the CDR3, the DNA is TGTGCCAGCAGTACTGGCGGAAGGGAGCAGTACTTC. Translated, it gives CASSTGGREQYF.

The chain is built from TRBV5-6 and TRBJ2-1, with 9 bases matching TRBD2. V lost 4 bases, J lost 4 bases, and 6 bases stayed unmatched. CDR1 is SGHDT, CDR2 YYEEEE, per germline. The CDR3 length is 15 residues. The CDR3 sequence is CASSHRRGGYNEQFF. Here the CDR3 DNA reads TGTGCCAGCAGCCACCGGCGGGGGGGGTACAATGAGCAGTTCTTC.

This clone was seen just once. This chain joins TRBV30 and TRBJ2-5; D is perhaps TRBD1 (6 bases). From germline, CDR1 is GTSNPN and CDR2 SVGIG (reference sequence). This CDR3 spans 14 amino acids. The V end lost 3 bases, the J end lost 4 bases, and 15 bases lay between the germline ends. This CDR3 is CAWSRKLGAETQYF. The DNA for the CDR3 is TGTGCCTGGAGCCGGAAATTGGGGGCAGAGACCCAGTACTTC.

V gene TRBV3-1 (or the pseudogene TRBV3-2) combines with J gene TRBJ1-1, with 10 bases identical to TRBD1. Germline V lookup: CDR1 LGHDT, CDR2 YNNKEL (reference sequence). The V segment lost 1 base and the J segment 5 bases; nucleotides outside the gene matches: 7. The CDR3 covers 16 residues. In DNA, the CDR3 is TGTGCCAGCAGCCAAGTCCCGGGACAGGGGACGACTGAAGCTTTCTTT. Encoded protein: CASSQVPGQGTTEAFF.

V is TRBV6-5 and J is TRBJ2-3, with 7 bases identical to TRBD2. This CDR3 region has 13 residues. J was trimmed by 4 bases and V by 4 bases; bases with no gene match: 2. Germline-derived CDR1 and CDR2 are MNHEY and SVGAGI. DNA of the CDR3: TGTGCCAGCAGTTGGGGGGGTGCAGATACGCAGTATTTT. It codes for CASSWGGADTQYF.

This chain uses TRBV2 with TRBJ2-1, with 11 bases lining up with TRBD2. The J segment lost 6 bases and the V segment lost 4 bases, leaving 2 bases of the junction unmatched. Germline V gene data show CDR1 as SNHLY and CDR2 as FYNNEI. This CDR3 comprises 14 residues. CDR3 DNA: TGTGCCAGCAGTGCCCTAGCGGGGGGCAATGAGCAGTTCTTC. Its protein is CASSALAGGNEQFF.

The gene calls are TRBV5-1 and TRBJ2-6; D perhaps matches TRBD1 (5 bases). In germline, CDR1 is SGHRS, CDR2 YFSETQ. The V end was cut by 4 bases, the J end by 2 bases, with 13 bases between. The CDR3 spans 16 residues. The CDR3 loop reads CASSQGNPAGANVLTF. The CDR3 DNA reads TGCGCCAGCAGCCAGGGAAACCCGGCTGGGGCCAACGTCCTGACTTTC.

The V call is TRBV5-6, the J call TRBJ1-6; 7 bases are shared with TRBD1. Germline CDR1 reads SGHDT; CDR2 reads YYEEEE. The CDR3 consists of 16 residues. The V segment lost 0 bases and the J segment 5 bases; nucleotides outside the gene matches: 5. CDR3 in amino acids: CASSLAAGGDNSPLHF. Here the CDR3 DNA reads TGTGCCAGCAGCTTGGCGGCAGGGGGAGATAATTCACCCCTCCACTTT.

The CDR3: CASSPPGLNTEAFF. The CDR3 DNA is TGTGCCAGCAGCCCTCCGGGTCTAAACACTGAAGCTTTCTTT. This chain links TRBV9 with TRBJ1-1, with no clear D. The germline V gene encodes CDR1 SGDLS and CDR2 YYNGEE. Trimming left V 4 bases short and J 2 bases short, with 12 bases between. The CDR3 is made up of 14 amino acids.

The table lists this clone with a count of one. The rearrangement uses TRBV4-2 and TRBJ1-5; 9 bases match TRBD1. Germline trimming cut 1 base from V and 0 bases from J; bases unmatched to any gene: 1. Germline values: CDR1 LGHNA, CDR2 YNFKEQ. This CDR3 has 16 residues. The CDR3 spells CASSQGTGDSNQPQHF. The CDR3 nucleotides are TGTGCCAGCAGCCAAGGGACAGGGGATAGCAATCAGCCCCAGCATTTT.

In its sample, this clone was seen many times. This chain connects TRBV28 to TRBJ1-5; no reliable D call. The CDR3 spans 15 residues. V lost 2 bases to trimming and J lost 1 base, with 9 bases between them. Germline V gene sequence: CDR1 MDHEN, CDR2 SYDVKM. This CDR3 is CASSLPTGSNQPQHF. DNA of the CDR3: TGTGCCAGCAGTTTACCCACGGGAAGCAATCAGCCCCAGCATTTT.

DNA of the CDR3: TGTGCCAGCAGCAGGACAGGGGTTAATCAGCCCCAGCATTTT. Protein sequence: CASSRTGVNQPQHF. This chain uses TRBV6-5 with TRBJ1-5, with TRBD1 identical over 9 bases. CDR3 size: 14 residues. Germline CDR1 reads MNHEY; CDR2 reads SVGAGI. With 6 bases clipped from V and 4 bases from J, the junction kept 4 bases outside the gene matches.

CDR3 sequence (DNA): TGCGCCAGCGCTAGTGGACACACAGATACGCAGTATTTT. It encodes CASASGHTDTQYF. The J gene is TRBJ2-3, the V gene TRBV5-1, with TRBD1 as a possible D gene (5 bases). CDR1 SGHRS and CDR2 YFSETQ come from the germline V gene. The CDR3 is 13 amino acids. The V end lost 7 bases, the J end lost 2 bases, and 11 bases lay between the germline ends.

V and J are TRBV19 and TRBJ1-5, with D unclear. V lost 3 bases and J 3 bases, leaving 9 bases between the germline ends. This CDR3 is 14 amino acids long. CDR1 is LNHDA and CDR2 is SQIVND in the germline V gene (reference sequence). The CDR3 spells CASSISTANQPQHF. The CDR3 DNA reads TGTGCCAGTAGTATTAGCACGGCCAATCAGCCCCAGCATTTT.

J is TRBJ1-6 and V is TRBV28, with 9 positions matching TRBD1. The CDR3 has 18 amino acids. The germline V gene encodes CDR1 MDHEN and CDR2 SYDVKM. V trimming: 5 bases; J trimming: 0 bases; junction bases outside the gene matches: 8. CDR3: CASSLDRGSSSYNSPLHF. CDR3 DNA sequence: TGTGCCAGCAGTCTCGACAGGGGGTCCAGCTCCTATAATTCACCCCTCCACTTT. Supplemented by reference TRBV28 and TRBJ1-6, the full variable domain reads DVKVTQSSRYLVKRTGEKVFLECVQDMDHENMFWYRQDPGLGLRLIYFSYDVKMKEKGDIPEGYSVSREKKERFSLILESASTNQTSMYLCASSLDRGSSSYNSPLHFGNGTRLTVT.

J is TRBJ1-2 and V is TRBV25-1; D is perhaps TRBD1 (6 bases). The germline V and J ends were trimmed by 2 bases and 6 bases, with 10 bases remaining between them. Germline CDR1 MGHDK, CDR2 SYGVNS. This CDR3 comprises 13 residues. CDR3 coding DNA: TGTGCCAGCAGTGAACAGGGGTTCGATGGCTACACCTTC. Encoded protein: CASSEQGFDGYTF.

J is TRBJ2-7 and V is TRBV30, with 7 bases that match TRBD1. Germline V CDR1 and CDR2: GTSNPN, SVGIG (reference sequence). The CDR3 covers 14 residues. The V segment lost 2 bases and the J segment 9 bases; nucleotides outside the gene matches: 13. As DNA, the CDR3 is TGTGCCTGGAGTCGCAGGGGGTCCTTGACCTCGCAGTACTTC. Translating gives CAWSRRGSLTSQYF. The complete variable domain, with remaining parts taken from reference TRBV30 and TRBJ2-7, reads SQTIHQWPATLVQPVGSPLSLECTVEGTSNPNLYWYRQAAGRGLQLLFYSVGIGQISSEVPQNLSASRPQDRQFILSSKKLLLSDSGFYLCAWSRRGSLTSQYFGPGTRLTVT.

This chain uses TRBV27 with TRBJ1-2; D gene uncertain. This CDR3 comprises 17 residues. Germline assignment: CDR1 MNHEY and CDR2 SMNVEV (reference sequence). The V end lost 4 bases, the J end lost 3 bases, and 21 bases lay between the germline ends. The DNA for the CDR3 is TGTGCCAGCAGTTCCGCTCCGGGTCGGGAGTCCGACTATGGCTACACCTTC. It is translated as CASSSAPGRESDYGYTF.

This chain joins TRBV5-1 and TRBJ2-1, with D perhaps TRBD2 (6 bases). The V gene's germline CDR1 is SGHRS and CDR2 YFSETQ. The CDR3 has 16 residues. Trimming took 0 bases from V and 0 from J, leaving 10 bases between them. The CDR3 DNA reads as TGCGCCAGCAGCTTGGTGGCGGGGAACTCCTACAATGAGCAGTTCTTC. Its protein is CASSLVAGNSYNEQFF.

This rearrangement joins TRBV9 to TRBJ2-5; 7 bases are a match to TRBD1. CDR3 length: 16 amino acids. Germline V lookup: CDR1 SGDLS, CDR2 YYNGEE. V was pared by 1 base and J by 3 bases, with 9 bases of the junction left unmatched. CDR3: CASSVLPRGGEETQYF. For the CDR3, the DNA is TGTGCCAGCAGCGTACTTCCCCGAGGGGGCGAAGAGACCCAGTACTTC. Supplemented by reference TRBV9 and TRBJ2-5, the full variable domain reads DSGVTQTPKHLITATGQRVTLRCSPRSGDLSVYWYQQSLDQGLQFLIQYYNGEERAKGNILERFSAQQFPDLHSELNLSSLELGDSALYFCASSVLPRGGEETQYFGPGTRLLVL.

This chain connects TRBV2 to TRBJ2-2; D perhaps matches TRBD2 (5 bases). Trimming removed 0 bases from V and 3 bases from J, with 8 bases in between. The CDR3 is 15 residues long. Germline V gene data show CDR1 as SNHLY and CDR2 as FYNNEI. The CDR3: CASSEARVYTGELFF. The CDR3 DNA reads as TGTGCCAGCAGTGAAGCGCGGGTGTACACCGGGGAGCTGTTTTTT.